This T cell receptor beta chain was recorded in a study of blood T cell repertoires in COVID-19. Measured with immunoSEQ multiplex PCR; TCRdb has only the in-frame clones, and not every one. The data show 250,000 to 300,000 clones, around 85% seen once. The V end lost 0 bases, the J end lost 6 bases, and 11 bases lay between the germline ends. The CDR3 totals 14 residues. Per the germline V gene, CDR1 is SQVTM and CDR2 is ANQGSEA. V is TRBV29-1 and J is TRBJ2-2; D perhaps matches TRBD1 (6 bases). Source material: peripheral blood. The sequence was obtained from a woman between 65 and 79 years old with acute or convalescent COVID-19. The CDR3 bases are TGCAGCGTTGAAGATCAGGGGATGGCCGGGGAGCTGTTTTTT. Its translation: CSVEDQGMAGELFF.